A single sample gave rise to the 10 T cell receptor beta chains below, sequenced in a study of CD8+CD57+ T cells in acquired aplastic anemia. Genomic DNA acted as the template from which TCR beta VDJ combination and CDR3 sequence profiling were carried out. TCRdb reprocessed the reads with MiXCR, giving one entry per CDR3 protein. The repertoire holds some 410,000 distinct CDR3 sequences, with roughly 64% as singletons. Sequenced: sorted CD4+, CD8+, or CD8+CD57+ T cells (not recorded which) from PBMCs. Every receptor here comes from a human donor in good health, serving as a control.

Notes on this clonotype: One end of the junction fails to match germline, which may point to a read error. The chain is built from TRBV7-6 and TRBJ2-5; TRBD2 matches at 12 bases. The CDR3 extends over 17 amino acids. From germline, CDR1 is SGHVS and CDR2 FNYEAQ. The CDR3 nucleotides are TGTGCCAGCAGCGTAGCTGGGGCTAGCGGGGGGGCAGAGACCCAGTACTTC. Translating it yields CASSVAGASGGAETQYF.

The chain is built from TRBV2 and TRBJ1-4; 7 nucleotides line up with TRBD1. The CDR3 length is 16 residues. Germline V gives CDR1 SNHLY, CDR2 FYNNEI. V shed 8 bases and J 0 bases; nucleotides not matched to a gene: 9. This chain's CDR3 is CASQPLDRTTNEKLFF. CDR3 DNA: TGTGCCAGCCAACCTCTGGACAGGACAACTAATGAAAAACTGTTTTTT.

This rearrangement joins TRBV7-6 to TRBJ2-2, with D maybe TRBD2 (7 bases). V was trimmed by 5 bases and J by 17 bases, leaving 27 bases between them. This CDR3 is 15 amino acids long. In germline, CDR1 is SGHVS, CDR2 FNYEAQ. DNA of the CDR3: TGTGCCAGCAGCCCCGGCAGGGCCACCGGGGGGCTGTTTTTTTTT. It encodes CASSPGRATGGLFFF.

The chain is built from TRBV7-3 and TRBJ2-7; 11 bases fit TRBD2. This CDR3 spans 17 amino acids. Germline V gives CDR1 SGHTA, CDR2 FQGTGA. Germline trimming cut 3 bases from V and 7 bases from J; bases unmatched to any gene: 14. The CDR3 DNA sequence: TGTGCCAGCAGCTTGGATGAGGGACTAGCGGATACGCAGGAGCAGTACTTC. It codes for CASSLDEGLADTQEQYF.

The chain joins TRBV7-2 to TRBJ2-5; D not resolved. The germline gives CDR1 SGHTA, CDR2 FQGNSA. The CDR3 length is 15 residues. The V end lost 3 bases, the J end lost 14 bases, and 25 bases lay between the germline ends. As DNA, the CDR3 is TGTGCCAGCAGCTTCGAGTACGATGGGGTCGAGCAGTACTACTTC. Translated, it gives CASSFEYDGVEQYYF.

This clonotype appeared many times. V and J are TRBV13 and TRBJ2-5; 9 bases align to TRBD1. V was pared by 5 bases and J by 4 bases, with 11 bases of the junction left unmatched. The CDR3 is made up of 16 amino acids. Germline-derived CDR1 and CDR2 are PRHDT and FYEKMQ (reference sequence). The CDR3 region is CASSQKTGGLRETQYF. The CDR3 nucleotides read TGTGCCAGCAGCCAAAAAACAGGGGGCTTAAGAGAGACCCAGTACTTC.

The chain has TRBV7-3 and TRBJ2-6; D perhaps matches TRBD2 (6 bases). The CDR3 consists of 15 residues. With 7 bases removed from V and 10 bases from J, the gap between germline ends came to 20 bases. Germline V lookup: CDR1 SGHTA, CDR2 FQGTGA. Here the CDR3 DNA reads TGTGCCAGCACCCTTGGGACTGCTGGGGATAACGTCCTGACTTTC. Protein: CASTLGTAGDNVLTF.

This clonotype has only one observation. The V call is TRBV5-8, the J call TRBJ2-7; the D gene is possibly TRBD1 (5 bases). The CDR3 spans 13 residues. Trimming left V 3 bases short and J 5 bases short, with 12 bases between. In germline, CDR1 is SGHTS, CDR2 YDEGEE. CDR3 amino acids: CASSYPDSDEQYF. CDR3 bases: TGTGCCAGCAGCTACCCTGACAGCGACGAGCAGTACTTC.

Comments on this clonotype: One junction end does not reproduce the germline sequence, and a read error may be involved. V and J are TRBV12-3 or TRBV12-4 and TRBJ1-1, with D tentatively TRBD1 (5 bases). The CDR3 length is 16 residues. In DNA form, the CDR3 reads TGTGCCAGCAGTCCCGGGCGTCTAGGGGCTCGTACTGAAGCTTCCTTT. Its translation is CASSPGRLGARTEASF.

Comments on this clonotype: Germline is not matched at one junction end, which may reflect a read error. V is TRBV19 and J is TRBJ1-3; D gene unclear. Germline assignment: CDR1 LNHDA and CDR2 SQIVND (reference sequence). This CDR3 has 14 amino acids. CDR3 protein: CASSNPTEKNTTFF. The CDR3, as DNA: TGTGCCAGTAGTAACCCGACCGAGAAAAACACCACTTTCTTT.